One and the same sample provided the 31 T cell receptor beta chains below, sequenced in a study of cytomegalovirus exposure and HLA in healthy donors. The PCR ran on 60 Vbeta and 13 Jbeta primers. Sequencing was performed with immunoSEQ multiplex PCR; in TCRdb, only in-frame clones are kept and a portion is missing. The top ten hold about 3% of the sample, which has under 55,000 clones, around 70% seen once. Source material: PBMCs. These receptors originate from a man aged 18 to 35 in good health and CMV-seronegative.

V usage is TRBV30 and J usage is TRBJ2-3; 7 nucleotides align to TRBD2. Trimming cost V 2 bases and J 0 bases; bases outside gene matches: 2. CDR1 is GTSNPN and CDR2 is SVGIG in the germline V gene (reference sequence). This CDR3 spans 14 amino acids. CDR3: CAWSIGRSTDTQYF. The CDR3 DNA reads TGTGCCTGGAGTATCGGGAGGAGCACAGATACGCAGTATTTT. Complete variable domain (other parts from reference TRBV30 and TRBJ2-3): SQTIHQWPATLVQPVGSPLSLECTVEGTSNPNLYWYRQAAGRGLQLLFYSVGIGQISSEVPQNLSASRPQDRQFILSSKKLLLSDSGFYLCAWSIGRSTDTQYFGPGTRLTVL.

The chain's CDR3 is CAWSSEAGGGYEQYF. CDR3 nucleotides: TGTGCCTGGAGTTCTGAAGCGGGAGGGGGCTACGAGCAGTACTTC. This sequence joins TRBV30 and TRBJ2-7, with 10 bases matching TRBD2. The V gene's germline CDR1 is GTSNPN and CDR2 SVGIG (reference sequence). CDR3 size: 15 residues. Unmatched junction bases numbered 7, after V lost 2 bases and J lost 3 bases.

The V call is TRBV27, the J call TRBJ2-7; 7 bases line up with TRBD1. V dropped 8 bases and J dropped 2; count of bases not matched to a gene: 3. CDR1 is MNHEY, CDR2 SMNVEV, per germline (reference sequence). The CDR3 contains 12 residues. The chain's CDR3 is CASWDRPYEQYF. The CDR3, as DNA: TGTGCCAGCTGGGACAGACCCTACGAGCAGTACTTC.

This clone was observed a handful of times. The chain recombines TRBV25-1 with TRBJ1-6, with unresolved D. Trimming pared 1 base from V and 8 bases from J, leaving 12 bases between. CDR1 is MGHDK and CDR2 is SYGVNS in the germline V gene. There are 15 residues in the CDR3. The CDR3 DNA is TGTGCCAGCAGTGAATTGGCCCTCTGGCATTCACCCCTCCACTTT. Translating gives CASSELALWHSPLHF.

V is TRBV4-3 and J is TRBJ1-2, with TRBD1 matching 8 bases. The V gene's germline CDR1 is LGHNA and CDR2 YSLEER. The V segment lost 0 bases and the J segment 2 bases; nucleotides outside the gene matches: 8. This CDR3 is 17 amino acids long. The CDR3 nucleotides are TGCGCCAGCAGCCAAGAATTCTTCGGGACAGGCAACTATGGCTACACCTTC. Encoded protein: CASSQEFFGTGNYGYTF.

The chain combines TRBV6-5 with TRBJ1-2; D is unresolved. V dropped 5 bases and J dropped 4 bases, with 11 bases sitting between them. The CDR3 contains 13 residues. Germline loops: CDR1 MNHEY, CDR2 SVGAGI. For the CDR3, the DNA is TGTGCCAGCAGTACCTCAAAACTCTATGGCTACACCTTC. Its translation: CASSTSKLYGYTF.

V usage is TRBV30 and J usage is TRBJ1-2; maybe TRBD1 (6 bases). Trimming removed 3 bases at V and 4 bases at J, with 12 bases between. Germline CDR1 reads GTSNPN; CDR2 reads SVGIG (reference sequence). The CDR3 has 13 amino acids. The CDR3 DNA is TGTGCCTGGAGCGGTGGACAGTCCTATGGCTACACCTTC. The encoded protein is CAWSGGQSYGYTF.

This clone was detected only once. V gene TRBV5-6 combines with J gene TRBJ2-7, with D maybe TRBD2 (5 bases). Between the trimmed V and J ends, which lost 0 bases and 4 bases, there was a span of 11 bases. Per germline, CDR1 SGHDT and CDR2 YYEEEE. The CDR3 spans 14 residues. CDR3 nucleotides: TGTGCCAGCAGCTTGGTTACGGGGTCTTACGAGCAGTACTTC. Its translation is CASSLVTGSYEQYF.

This chain connects TRBV4-2 to TRBJ1-2, with 7 bases matching TRBD1. From germline, CDR1 is LGHNA and CDR2 YNFKEQ. This CDR3 has 15 amino acids. The V and J ends lost 6 bases and 7 bases, in that order; junction bases with no gene match: 14. The CDR3 region has the DNA TGTGCCAGCAGTCACGAGACAGGGTCTGGGGGTGGCTACACCTTC. This gives the protein CASSHETGSGGGYTF.

The chain links TRBV4-1 to TRBJ2-5, with a weak D call TRBD2 (6 bases). V was cut by 1 base and J by 5 bases, with 17 bases left in between. CDR1 and CDR2 (germline): MGHRA, YSYEKL. The CDR3 sequence is 16 residues long. The CDR3 region is CASSQGLGGTWETQYF. CDR3 nucleotide sequence: TGCGCCAGCAGCCAAGGGCTTGGGGGGACGTGGGAGACCCAGTACTTC.

The V gene is TRBV2, the J gene TRBJ2-5; D is possibly TRBD2 (5 bases). The CDR3 spans 11 residues. The V end was cut by 7 bases, the J end by 3 bases, with 6 bases between. CDR1 SNHLY and CDR2 FYNNEI come from the germline V gene. The DNA for the CDR3 is TGTGCCAGCACAGCGGAAGAGACCCAGTACTTC. Residues: CASTAEETQYF.

The chain combines TRBV7-6 with TRBJ2-7; 8 nucleotides agree with TRBD1. The CDR3 has 14 amino acids. Losses at the gene ends were 1 base for V and 4 bases for J; bases not matched to a gene: 3. Germline lookup yields CDR1 SGHVS and CDR2 FNYEAQ. CDR3 sequence: CASSLEQGGYEQYF. Written as DNA, the CDR3 is TGTGCCAGCAGCTTAGAACAGGGGGGATACGAGCAGTACTTC.

J is TRBJ2-7 and V is TRBV28; TRBD1 agrees at 9 bases. CDR3 length equals 12 residues. Germline V gene data show CDR1 as MDHEN and CDR2 as SYDVKM. J was trimmed by 9 bases and V by 3 bases; bases with no gene match: 3. DNA for the CDR3: TGTGCCAGCAGTTTTCGGGGACAGGGGCAGTACTTC. Translating it yields CASSFRGQGQYF.

The chain recombines TRBV4-1 with TRBJ2-6; D remains unclear. The CDR3 spans 13 residues. Between the trimmed V and J ends, which lost 3 bases and 3 bases, there was a span of 3 bases. The germline V gene encodes CDR1 MGHRA and CDR2 YSYEKL. This chain's CDR3 is CASSHLGANVLTF. CDR3 nucleotide sequence: TGCGCCAGCAGCCATCTTGGGGCCAACGTCCTGACTTTC.

The V and J genes are TRBV30 and TRBJ2-1; D remains unclear. V gave up 1 base and J gave up 8 bases, with 6 bases separating them. This CDR3 has 11 amino acids. Germline V gene data show CDR1 as GTSNPN and CDR2 as SVGIG (reference sequence). CDR3 sequence reads: CAWSALHEQFF. The CDR3 nucleotides are TGTGCCTGGAGTGCACTCCATGAGCAGTTCTTC.

The rearrangement joins TRBV29-1 to TRBJ2-1; 8 nucleotides agree with TRBD2. V gave up 7 bases and J gave up 9 bases; unmatched junction bases: 8. Germline V gene sequence: CDR1 SQVTM, CDR2 ANQGSEA. The CDR3 contains 12 residues. This CDR3 is CSGGTSKIEQFF. The CDR3, as DNA: TGCAGCGGAGGGACTAGTAAAATTGAGCAGTTCTTC.

The CDR3 DNA is TGCGCCAGCAGCTTGTCCCTAGCGGGAGGATACAATGAGCAGTTCTTC. It translates to CASSLSLAGGYNEQFF. The rearrangement links TRBV5-1 to TRBJ2-1; 11 bases agree with TRBD2. J lost 4 bases, V lost 1 base, and 4 bases had no gene match. This CDR3 comprises 16 residues. In germline, CDR1 is SGHRS, CDR2 YFSETQ.

The genes are TRBV19 and TRBJ1-2; D call uncertain. CDR1 and CDR2 from the germline V gene are LNHDA and SQIVND (reference sequence). This CDR3 is 15 amino acids long. Trimming shortened V by 5 bases and J by 6 bases, and 19 bases separated the two germline ends. The CDR3 protein is CASSSRTGPGDGYTF. For the CDR3, the DNA is TGTGCCAGTAGTTCCCGGACTGGGCCCGGGGATGGCTACACCTTC.

The V call is TRBV29-1, the J call TRBJ2-1; 7 nucleotides match TRBD1. Trimming removed 3 bases from V and 6 bases from J; junction bases left unmatched: 11. Germline values: CDR1 SQVTM, CDR2 ANQGSEA. This CDR3 is 15 amino acids long. CDR3 in DNA: TGCAGCGTTGAGACAGGGACAGAATCCGGCAATGAGCAGTTCTTC. This gives the protein CSVETGTESGNEQFF.

This rearrangement joins TRBV10-3 to TRBJ2-7; TRBD2 matches at 9 bases. J lost 6 bases, V lost 2 bases, and 5 bases had no gene match. In germline, CDR1 is ENHRY, CDR2 SYGVKD. The CDR3 spans 14 residues. The CDR3 sequence: CAISELSGRGEQYF. Written as DNA, the CDR3 is TGTGCCATCAGTGAGCTTAGCGGGAGAGGCGAGCAGTACTTC.

The CDR3 sequence: CASRGQITRNEKLFF. The CDR3 DNA reads TGTGCCAGCAGGGGGCAGATAACCCGTAATGAAAAACTGTTTTTT. J is TRBJ1-4 and V is TRBV2; D possibly corresponds to TRBD1 (5 bases). CDR1 and CDR2 from the germline V gene are SNHLY and FYNNEI. Trimming shortened V by 6 bases and J by 4 bases, and 15 bases separated the two germline ends. The CDR3 sequence is 15 residues long.

Only one count was recorded for this clone. V and J are TRBV28 and TRBJ1-1; D is undetermined. The CDR3 consists of 15 residues. CDR1 and CDR2 from the germline V gene are MDHEN and SYDVKM. The V gene lost 3 bases and the J gene lost 4 bases, with 15 bases spanning the gap. Here the CDR3 reads CASSFPGRGITEAFF. DNA for the CDR3: TGTGCCAGCAGTTTCCCGGGGAGAGGGATCACTGAAGCTTTCTTT.

The J gene is TRBJ2-7, the V gene TRBV10-3; 10 positions match TRBD2. Germline V CDR1 and CDR2: ENHRY, SYGVKD. The V and J ends lost 10 bases and 1 base, in that order; junction bases with no gene match: 10. The CDR3 length is 15 residues. The chain's CDR3 is CATGGTSVQSYEQYF. CDR3 DNA: TGTGCCACCGGGGGGACTAGCGTCCAGTCCTACGAGCAGTACTTC.

The chain combines TRBV27 with TRBJ2-7; D unclear. Trimming removed 6 bases at V and 2 bases at J, with 2 bases between. The CDR3 has 10 amino acids. Germline values: CDR1 MNHEY, CDR2 SMNVEV (reference sequence). The CDR3 DNA follows: TGTGCCAGCAGCACCTACGAGCAGTACTTC. Protein product: CASSTYEQYF.

This clone was counted a few times. V usage is TRBV7-2 and J usage is TRBJ2-7; 9 bases line up with TRBD2. The CDR3 length is 15 residues. Per germline, CDR1 SGHTA and CDR2 FQGNSA. J was trimmed by 0 bases and V by 5 bases; bases with no gene match: 5. CDR3 sequence (DNA): TGTGCCAGCAGCCCGGGACTAGCAAGCTCCTACGAGCAGTACTTC. This encodes CASSPGLASSYEQYF.

The chain recombines TRBV28 with TRBJ1-1; D gene unclear. CDR1 and CDR2 (germline): MDHEN, SYDVKM. This CDR3 contains 14 residues. V gave up 5 bases and J gave up 1 base, with 11 bases separating them. The CDR3 is CASSAPGWNTEAFF. As DNA, the CDR3 is TGTGCCAGCAGTGCCCCCGGGTGGAACACTGAAGCTTTCTTT.

The chain links TRBV2 to TRBJ1-1; D ambiguous. The CDR3 has 13 amino acids. Per germline, CDR1 SNHLY and CDR2 FYNNEI. V gave up 1 base and J gave up 2 bases, with 5 bases separating them. The CDR3 nucleotides are TGTGCCAGCAGTGAAGACAGTAACACTGAAGCTTTCTTT. Translating gives CASSEDSNTEAFF.

This clone has a single count. J is TRBJ2-1 and V is TRBV28; 13 nucleotides match TRBD2. There are 13 residues in the CDR3. The germline V gene encodes CDR1 MDHEN and CDR2 SYDVKM. The V gene end was trimmed by 10 bases and the J gene end by 7 bases; junction bases not matched to a gene: 4. The CDR3 DNA is TGTGCCACCCAGACTAGCGGGAGGAATGAGCAGTTCTTC. This translates into CATQTSGRNEQFF.

This clone was seen more than once but under ten times. The genes are TRBV7-2 and TRBJ2-6; the match to TRBD1 covers 7 bases. From germline, CDR1 is SGHTA and CDR2 FQGNSA. The V gene end was trimmed by 1 base and the J gene end by 0 bases; junction bases not matched to a gene: 6. The CDR3 consists of 18 residues. Written as DNA, the CDR3 is TGTGCCAGCAGCTTAGTCGGGACAGTCGGCTCTGGGGCCAACGTCCTGACTTTC. Its protein is CASSLVGTVGSGANVLTF.

This clone was found a few times. The genes are TRBV5-1 and TRBJ1-1; possibly TRBD1 for D (5 bases). CDR3 length equals 14 residues. Germline-derived CDR1 and CDR2 are SGHRS and YFSETQ. Trimming cost V 7 bases and J 1 base, with 14 bases left between them. CDR3 in amino acids: CASRGGAWNTEAFF. As DNA, the CDR3 is TGCGCCAGCCGCGGTGGGGCCTGGAACACTGAAGCTTTCTTT.

There are a few counts of this clone. The genes are TRBV7-9 and TRBJ1-1, with a tentative D call TRBD1 (5 bases). There are 15 residues in the CDR3. The V end was cut by 5 bases, the J end by 4 bases, with 17 bases between. Looked up from germline, CDR1 is SEHNR and CDR2 is FQNEAQ (reference sequence). CDR3 nucleotide sequence: TGTGCCAGCAGCCCCCGCCTTGGGGGAGGCACTGAAGCTTTCTTT. Protein product: CASSPRLGGGTEAFF.